This entry lists 3 T cell receptor beta chains sequenced from one sample in a study of blood T cells in healthy people across ages. A second about 7 to 12 cycle PCR used barcoded and J-beta primers. TCRdb called the 5' RACE reads again in MiXCR, with one record for every CDR3 protein. The profile shows 600,000 to 800,000 distinct CDR3 sequences, about 50% of them singletons. The sample consisted of blood. The receptors were gathered from a woman aged 80 or over in good health.

The rearrangement links TRBV28 to TRBJ2-1; no clear D. The germline gives CDR1 MDHEN, CDR2 SYDVKM. Trimming took off 3 bases at V and 10 bases at J, with 19 bases between the two ends. The CDR3 spans 15 residues. The CDR3 sequence is CASSFGVTQRKEQFF. The CDR3 DNA reads TGTGCCAGCAGTTTTGGAGTGACCCAGCGTAAGGAGCAGTTCTTC.

Comment on this clonotype: A much larger clone sits a single nucleotide away, making a read error possible. This chain uses TRBV5-1 with TRBJ2-7, with D perhaps TRBD2 (6 bases). The CDR3 totals 16 residues. Germline V gives CDR1 SGHRS, CDR2 YFSETQ. V dropped 4 bases and J dropped 6 bases, with 23 bases sitting between them. CDR3 residues: CASSLRGTGGIGEQYF. The CDR3, as DNA: TGCGCCAGCAGCCTAAGAGGGACTGGCGGGATTGGCGAGCAGTACTTC.

This clonotype was observed at least ten times. V usage is TRBV6-2 or TRBV6-3 and J usage is TRBJ2-7; 10 bases map to TRBD1. The CDR3 covers 17 residues. V trimming: 8 bases; J trimming: 1 base; junction bases outside the gene matches: 14. Germline CDR1 and CDR2: MNHEY and SVGEGT. This CDR3 is CASPVSGTGAHSYEQYF. The CDR3 DNA reads as TGTGCCAGCCCCGTCTCCGGGACAGGGGCTCATTCCTACGAGCAGTACTTC.